The clone carrying this T cell receptor beta chain has just a few counts. This entry is derived from a study of blood T cells in healthy people across ages. A second about 7 to 12 cycle PCR used barcoded and J-beta primers. TCRdb re-derived calls from the 5' RACE reads in MiXCR, one entry per CDR3 protein. The sample records approximately 940,000 distinct CDR3 sequences, about 48% being singletons. The germline V gene encodes CDR1 DFQATT and CDR2 SNEGSKA (reference sequence). Deletions cut 4 bases from V and 1 base from J, with 11 bases between. The CDR3 extends over 14 amino acids. This TCR derives from a man younger than 40 in good health. Sequencing was carried out using blood. The chain carries TRBV20-1 and TRBJ2-1; D is undetermined. The CDR3 loop is CSATGVRSYNEQFF. The CDR3 coding sequence is TGCAGTGCTACCGGAGTAAGATCCTACAATGAGCAGTTCTTC.